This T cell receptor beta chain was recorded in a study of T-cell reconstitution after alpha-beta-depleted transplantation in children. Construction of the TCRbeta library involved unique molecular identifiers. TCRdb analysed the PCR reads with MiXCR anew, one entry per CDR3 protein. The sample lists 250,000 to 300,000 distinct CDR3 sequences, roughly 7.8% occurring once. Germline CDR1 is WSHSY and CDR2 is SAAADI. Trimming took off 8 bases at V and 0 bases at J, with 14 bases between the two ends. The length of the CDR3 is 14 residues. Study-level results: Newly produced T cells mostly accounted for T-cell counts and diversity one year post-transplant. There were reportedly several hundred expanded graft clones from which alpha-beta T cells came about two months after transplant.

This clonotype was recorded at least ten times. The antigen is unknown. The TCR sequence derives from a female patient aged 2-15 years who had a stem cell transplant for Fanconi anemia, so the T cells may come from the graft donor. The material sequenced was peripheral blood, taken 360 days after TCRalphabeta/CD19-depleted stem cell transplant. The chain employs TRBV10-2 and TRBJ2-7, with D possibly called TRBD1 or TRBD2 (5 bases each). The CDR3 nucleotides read TGCGCCAGCGAGTCGGCAGGGAGCTCCTACGAGCAGTACTTC. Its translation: CASESAGSSYEQYF.